The clone carrying this TCR beta chain has just a few counts. Its antigen is still unknown. From germline, CDR1 is LGHNA and CDR2 YSLEER. The length of the CDR3 is 16 residues. The V and J ends lost 0 bases and 0 bases respectively, with 6 bases between them. The data are from a study of immune evolution from preneoplasia to lung adenocarcinoma. Regarding the study as a whole: Top clone share appeared to fall from AAH through AIS, MIA, adenocarcinoma. Later-stage lesions appeared to have more T cells, more diversity, less clonality.

After pathologic assessment, macro-dissection selected premalignant or tumor cells for extraction. The method was immunoSEQ multiplex PCR; TCRdb's version includes in-frame clones alone and lacks a portion of them. The sample includes about 7,500 clones, approximately 86% of them seen just once. The sequence was collected from a person aged 80 or over with lung adenocarcinoma. The V and J genes are TRBV4-3 and TRBJ2-6, with no clear D. Sample: FFPE minimally invasive lung adenocarcinoma tissue. The CDR3 spells CASSQEWNSGANVLTF. CDR3 coding DNA: TGCGCCAGCAGCCAAGAATGGAACTCTGGGGCCAACGTCCTGACTTTC.